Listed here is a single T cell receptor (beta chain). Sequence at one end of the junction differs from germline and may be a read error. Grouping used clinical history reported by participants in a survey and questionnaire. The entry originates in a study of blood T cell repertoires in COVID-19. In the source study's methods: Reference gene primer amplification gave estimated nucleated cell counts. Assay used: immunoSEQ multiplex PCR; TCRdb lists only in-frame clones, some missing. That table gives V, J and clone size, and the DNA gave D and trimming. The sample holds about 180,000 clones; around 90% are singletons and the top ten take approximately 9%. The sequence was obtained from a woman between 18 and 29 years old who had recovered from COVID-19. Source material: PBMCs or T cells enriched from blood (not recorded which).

CDR3 sequence reads: CASSTTGQTHLVVF. Written as DNA, the CDR3 is TGTGCCAGCAGTACCACGGGACAGACCCACTTGGTTGTCTTC. This chain connects TRBV3-1 (or the pseudogene TRBV3-2) to TRBJ2-1; 7 bases align to TRBD1. Per germline, CDR1 LGHDT and CDR2 YNNKEL (reference sequence). This CDR3 contains 14 residues.